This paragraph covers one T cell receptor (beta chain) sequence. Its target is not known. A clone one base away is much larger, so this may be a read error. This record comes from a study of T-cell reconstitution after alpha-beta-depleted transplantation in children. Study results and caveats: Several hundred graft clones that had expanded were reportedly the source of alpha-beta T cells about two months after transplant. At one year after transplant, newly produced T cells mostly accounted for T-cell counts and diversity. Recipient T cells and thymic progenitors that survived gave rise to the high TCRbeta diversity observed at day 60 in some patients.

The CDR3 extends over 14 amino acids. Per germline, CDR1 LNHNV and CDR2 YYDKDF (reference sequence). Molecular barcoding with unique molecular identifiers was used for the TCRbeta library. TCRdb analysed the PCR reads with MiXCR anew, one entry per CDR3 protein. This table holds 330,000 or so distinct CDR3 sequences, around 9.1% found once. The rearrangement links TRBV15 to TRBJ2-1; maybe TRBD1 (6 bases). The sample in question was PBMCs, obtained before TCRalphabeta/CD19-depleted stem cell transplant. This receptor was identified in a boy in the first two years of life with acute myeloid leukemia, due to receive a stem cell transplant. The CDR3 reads CATRGRGRGNDQFF. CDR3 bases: TGTGCCACCCGTGGCAGGGGACGCGGCAATGACCAGTTCTTC.